The following is a TCR beta chain sequence with its context. The data were taken from a study of cytomegalovirus exposure and HLA in healthy donors. The PCR ran on 60 Vbeta and 13 Jbeta primers. Data came from immunoSEQ multiplex PCR; TCRdb stores just in-frame clones and leaves some out. In the table there are about 120,000 clones, 80% of which are singletons. The germline CDR1 and CDR2 sequences are MNHGY and SAAAGT. The CDR3 runs to 16 residues. V shed 2 bases, J shed 5 bases, and the junction held 6 bases outside the gene matches. Material: PBMCs. J is TRBJ2-5 and V is TRBV6-8; 12 bases map to TRBD2. The TCR was taken from a male donor in good health and CMV-seronegative. The CDR3 DNA is TGTGCCAGCAGTTACGGTGCTAGCGGGGGGGCCGAGACCCAGTACTTC. Its translation is CASSYGASGGAETQYF.